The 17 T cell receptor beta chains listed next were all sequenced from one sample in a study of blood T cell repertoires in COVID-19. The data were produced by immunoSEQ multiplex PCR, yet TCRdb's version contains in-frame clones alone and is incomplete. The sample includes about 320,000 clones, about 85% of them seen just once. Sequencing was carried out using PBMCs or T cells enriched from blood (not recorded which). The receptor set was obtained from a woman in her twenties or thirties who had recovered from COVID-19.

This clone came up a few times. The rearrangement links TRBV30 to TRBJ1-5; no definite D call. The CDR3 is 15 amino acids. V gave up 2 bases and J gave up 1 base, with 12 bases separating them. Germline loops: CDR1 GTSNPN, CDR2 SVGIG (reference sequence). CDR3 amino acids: CAWSRRGRSNQPQHF. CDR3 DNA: TGTGCCTGGAGTCGCAGAGGGAGAAGCAATCAGCCCCAGCATTTT.

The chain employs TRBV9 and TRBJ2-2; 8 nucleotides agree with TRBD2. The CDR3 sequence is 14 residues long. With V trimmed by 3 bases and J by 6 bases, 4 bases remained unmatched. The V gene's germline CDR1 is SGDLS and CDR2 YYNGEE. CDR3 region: CASSGGGTAGELFF. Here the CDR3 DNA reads TGTGCCAGCAGCGGCGGGGGGACGGCCGGGGAGCTGTTTTTT.

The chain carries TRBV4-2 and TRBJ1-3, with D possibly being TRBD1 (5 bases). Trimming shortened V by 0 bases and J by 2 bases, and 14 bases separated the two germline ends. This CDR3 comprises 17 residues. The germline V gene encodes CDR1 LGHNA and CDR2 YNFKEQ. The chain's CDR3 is CASSQDVPGVPGNTIYF. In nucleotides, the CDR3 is TGTGCCAGCAGCCAAGACGTCCCGGGGGTCCCTGGAAACACCATATATTTT.

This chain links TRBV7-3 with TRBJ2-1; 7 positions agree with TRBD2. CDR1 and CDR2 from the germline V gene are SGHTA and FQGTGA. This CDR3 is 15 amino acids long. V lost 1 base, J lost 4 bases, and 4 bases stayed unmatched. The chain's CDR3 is CASSLSGEGYNEQFF. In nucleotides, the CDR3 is TGTGCCAGCAGCTTAAGTGGGGAGGGATACAATGAGCAGTTCTTC.

The CDR3 is CASRMTGNGYTF. DNA for the CDR3: TGTGCCAGCAGGATGACAGGGAATGGCTACACCTTC. This chain joins TRBV25-1 and TRBJ1-2; TRBD1 aligns across 7 bases. The CDR3 runs 12 residues. Germline CDR1 and CDR2: MGHDK and SYGVNS. V was pared by 6 bases and J by 6 bases, with 4 bases of the junction left unmatched.

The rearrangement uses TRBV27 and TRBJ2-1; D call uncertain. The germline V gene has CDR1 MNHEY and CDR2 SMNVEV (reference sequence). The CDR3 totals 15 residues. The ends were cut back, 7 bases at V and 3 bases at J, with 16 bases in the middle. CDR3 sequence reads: CASISYSSLYNEQFF. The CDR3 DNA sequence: TGTGCCAGCATCTCCTACAGTTCGCTCTACAATGAGCAGTTCTTC.

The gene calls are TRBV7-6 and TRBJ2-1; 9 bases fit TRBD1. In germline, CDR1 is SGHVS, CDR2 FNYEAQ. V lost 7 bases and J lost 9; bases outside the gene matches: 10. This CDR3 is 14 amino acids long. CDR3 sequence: CASKLDRGSIEQFF. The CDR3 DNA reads TGTGCCAGCAAGCTAGACAGGGGGTCGATTGAGCAGTTCTTC.

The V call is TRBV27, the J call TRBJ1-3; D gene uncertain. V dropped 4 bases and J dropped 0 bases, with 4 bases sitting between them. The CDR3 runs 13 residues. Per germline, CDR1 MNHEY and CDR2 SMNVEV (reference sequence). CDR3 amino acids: CASSSGSGNTIYF. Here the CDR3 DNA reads TGTGCCAGCAGTTCCGGCTCTGGAAACACCATATATTTT.

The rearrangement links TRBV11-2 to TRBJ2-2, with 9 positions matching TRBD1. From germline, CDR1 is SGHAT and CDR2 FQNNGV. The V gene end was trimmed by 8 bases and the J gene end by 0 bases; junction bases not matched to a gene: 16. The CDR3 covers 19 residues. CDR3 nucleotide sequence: TGTGCCAGCTGTAAGAACAGGGGGCTTACCAACCCGAACACCGGGGAGCTGTTTTTT. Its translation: CASCKNRGLTNPNTGELFF. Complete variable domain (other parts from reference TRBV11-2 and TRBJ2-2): EAGVAQSPRYKIIEKRQSVAFWCNPISGHATLYWYQQILGQGPKLLIQFQNNGVVDDSQLPKDRFSAERLKGVDSTLKIQPAKLEDSAVYLCASCKNRGLTNPNTGELFFGEGSRLTVL.

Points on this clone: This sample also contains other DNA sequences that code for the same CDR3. CDR3 loop: CASSQDSGKANYGYTF. As DNA, the CDR3 is TGTGCCAGCAGCCAAGATTCCGGGAAAGCTAACTATGGCTACACCTTC. The J gene is TRBJ1-2, the V gene TRBV14; the D is unclear. This CDR3 spans 16 amino acids. The germline V gene encodes CDR1 SGHDN and CDR2 FVKESK. V dropped 0 bases and J dropped 0 bases, with 11 bases sitting between them.

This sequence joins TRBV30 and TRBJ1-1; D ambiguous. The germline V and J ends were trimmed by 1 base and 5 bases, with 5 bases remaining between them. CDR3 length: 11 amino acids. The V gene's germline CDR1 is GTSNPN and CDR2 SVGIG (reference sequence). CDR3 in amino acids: CAWSDRTEAFF. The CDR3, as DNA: TGTGCCTGGAGTGATCGGACTGAAGCTTTCTTT.

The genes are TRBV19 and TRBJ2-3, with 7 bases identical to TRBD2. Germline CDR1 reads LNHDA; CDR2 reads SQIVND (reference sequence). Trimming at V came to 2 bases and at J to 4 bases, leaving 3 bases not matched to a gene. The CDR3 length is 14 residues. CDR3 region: CASSIRGVADTQYF. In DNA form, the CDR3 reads TGTGCCAGTAGTATACGGGGGGTCGCAGATACGCAGTATTTT. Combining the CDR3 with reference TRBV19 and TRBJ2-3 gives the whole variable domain DGGITQSPKYLFRKEGQNVTLSCEQNLNHDAMYWYRQDPGQGLRLIYYSQIVNDFQKGDIAEGYSVSREKKESFPLTVTSAQKNPTAFYLCASSIRGVADTQYFGPGTRLTVL.

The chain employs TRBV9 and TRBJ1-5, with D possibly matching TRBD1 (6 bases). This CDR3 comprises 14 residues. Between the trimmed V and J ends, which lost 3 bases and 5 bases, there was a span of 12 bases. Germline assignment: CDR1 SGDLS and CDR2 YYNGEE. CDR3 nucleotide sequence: TGTGCCAGCAGCGGGGGGCATGGCGATCAGCCCCAGCATTTT. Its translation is CASSGGHGDQPQHF. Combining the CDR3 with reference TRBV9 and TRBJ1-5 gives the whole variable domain DSGVTQTPKHLITATGQRVTLRCSPRSGDLSVYWYQQSLDQGLQFLIQYYNGEERAKGNILERFSAQQFPDLHSELNLSSLELGDSALYFCASSGGHGDQPQHFGDGTRLSIL.

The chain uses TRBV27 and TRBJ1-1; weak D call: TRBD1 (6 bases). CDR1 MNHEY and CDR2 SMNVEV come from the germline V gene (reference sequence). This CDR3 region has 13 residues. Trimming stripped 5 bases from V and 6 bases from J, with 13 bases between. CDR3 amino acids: CASSGGWYAEAFF. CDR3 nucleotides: TGTGCCAGCAGTGGGGGCTGGTACGCTGAAGCTTTCTTT.

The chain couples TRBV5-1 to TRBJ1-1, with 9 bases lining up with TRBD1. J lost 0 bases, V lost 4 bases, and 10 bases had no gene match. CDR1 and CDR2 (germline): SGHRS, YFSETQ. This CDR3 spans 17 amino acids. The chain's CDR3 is CASSLGTGPPLNTEAFF. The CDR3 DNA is TGCGCCAGCAGCCTGGGGACAGGGCCCCCTTTGAACACTGAAGCTTTCTTT.

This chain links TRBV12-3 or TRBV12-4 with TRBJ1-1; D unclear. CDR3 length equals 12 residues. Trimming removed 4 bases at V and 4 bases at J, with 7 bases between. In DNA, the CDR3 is TGTGCCAGCAGTTCGGGAACCACTGAAGCTTTCTTT. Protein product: CASSSGTTEAFF.

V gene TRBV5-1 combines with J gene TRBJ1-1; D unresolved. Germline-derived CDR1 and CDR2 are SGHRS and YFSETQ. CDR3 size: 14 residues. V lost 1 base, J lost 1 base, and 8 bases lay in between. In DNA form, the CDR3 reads TGCGCCAGCAGCTTGTTACACCAGAACACTGAAGCTTTCTTT. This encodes CASSLLHQNTEAFF.